This note documents a single T cell receptor (beta chain) sequence. TCRdb analysed the reads with MiXCR anew, one entry per CDR3 protein. The table has around 740,000 distinct CDR3 sequences, 35% seen once. The data derive from a study of T cell repertoires in cytomegalovirus infection. Study background: Signatures in public TCR beta sequences pointed to both CMV infection and matching HLA type.

The sample taken for sequencing was PBMCs. The source is a human donor in good health (CMV status not recorded). Some clones in this sample may be carry-over from other donors' samples.

The CDR3 reads CSASEGLAHEQFF. The CDR3 DNA reads TGCAGTGCTAGCGAGGGACTAGCCCATGAGCAGTTCTTC. The chain combines TRBV20-1 with TRBJ2-1; 9 bases align to TRBD2. Germline trimming cut 3 bases from V and 8 bases from J; bases unmatched to any gene: 5. The length of the CDR3 is 13 residues. Germline CDR1 reads DFQATT; CDR2 reads SNEGSKA (reference sequence).